Below, one TCR beta chain is given with its context. Its antigen is unidentified. The germline CDR1 and CDR2 sequences are MNHNS and SASEGT. The V and J ends lost 11 bases and 1 base, in that order; junction bases with no gene match: 7. The length of the CDR3 is 14 residues. The repertoire was sequenced with immunoSEQ multiplex PCR; TCRdb's copy has only in-frame clones and lacks some. The sample records 15,000 to 20,000 clones, under 80% being singletons. The sample is drawn from a study of neoadjuvant nivolumab and ipilimumab in lung cancer. Background on the study: The combination arm added day-1 ipilimumab 1 mg/kg to nivolumab 3 mg/kg on days 1, 15, 29.

General observations from the study: From pretherapy to surgery, tumor richness and clonality rose with dual therapy. Pretherapy blood TCR richness correlated positively with resected tumor richness. Pathologic regression was not significantly tied to TCR clonality.

This TCR came from an adult with non-small cell lung cancer. Material: tumor tissue, obtained after neoadjuvant nivolumab, alone or with ipilimumab, at or shortly before surgery. This rearrangement joins TRBV6-1 to TRBJ2-5; 10 bases align to TRBD2. The CDR3 loop is CAGATSGAQETQYF. CDR3 sequence (DNA): TGTGCCGGAGCCACTAGCGGGGCCCAAGAGACCCAGTACTTC.